A selection of T cell receptor beta chains follows, all from one sample in a study of T cell repertoires in cytomegalovirus infection. TCRdb re-called the reads through MiXCR, storing one row per CDR3 protein. The profile covers fewer than 350,000 distinct CDR3 sequences, with around 9.5% appearing a single time and over 3.5% taken by the ten largest. Sample: PBMCs. These receptors originate from a human donor in good health (CMV status not recorded). Some clones in this sample may be carry-over from other donors' samples. The CDR3 runs from the conserved cysteine through the conserved F or W. D genes are given only for firm matches. The size of a clone is reported for some rows only, either as once, few or many, or as a class for expanded clones.

>TRBD2|many|TRBJ2-4|15|TRBV7-3
TGTGCCAGCAGCCCCTACGGGGGGGAAGGCGGCATTCAGTACTTC
CASSPYGGEGGIQYF
>TRBD1|many|TRBJ1-5|15|TRBV6-1
TGTGCCAGCAGGCTGACAGGGACGAACAATCAGCCCCAGCATTTT
CASRLTGTNNQPQHF
>TRBD2|few|TRBJ2-7|15|TRBV18
TGTGCCAGCTCAACCGCGGGGGGGCAGTCCTACGAGCAGTACTTC
CASSTAGGQSYEQYF
>.|many|TRBJ2-1|15|TRBV7-2
TGTGCCAGCAGCTTCGTCCTCCCCCTCTACAATGAGCAGTTCTTC
CASSFVLPLYNEQFF
>.|few|TRBJ2-1|16|TRBV6-6
TGTGCCAGCAGTGTGCCTACCGGGACTGACTACAATGAGCAGTTCTTC
CASSVPTGTDYNEQFF
>.|few|TRBJ2-7|10|TRBV20-1
TGCAGTGCTAGACTTCTGGAGCAGTACTTC
CSARLLEQYF
>TRBD2|few|TRBJ2-5|12|TRBV20-1
TGCAGTGCCAAGACTAGCGGGGAGACCCAGTACTTC
CSAKTSGETQYF
>TRBD2|many|TRBJ2-1|14|TRBV7-2
TGTGCCAGCAGTCCTACCACGGGGGGGGATGAGCAGTTCTTC
CASSPTTGGDEQFF
>.|many|TRBJ2-7|13|TRBV25-1
TGTGCCAGCAGTGAAAGGGGCTTTGGTGTGCAGTACTTC
CASSERGFGVQYF
>.|.|TRBJ1-4|15|TRBV28
TGTGCCAGCAGTCCGGGCCCAGGAGTTAATGAAAAACTGTTTTTT
CASSPGPGVNEKLFF
>.|.|TRBJ1-1|14|TRBV7-2
TGTGCCAGCAGCGTACAGGGAACGGGCACTGAAGCTTTCTTT
CASSVQGTGTEAFF
>.|many|TRBJ2-5|16|TRBV7-2
TGTGCCAGCAGCATACACCTAACAGGGCTGCAAGAGACCCAGTACTTC
CASSIHLTGLQETQYF
>.|few|TRBJ1-5|12|TRBV28
TGTGCCAGCAGTTTAAACCGGGCCTCCGAGCATTTT
CASSLNRASEHF
>TRBD2|few|TRBJ2-7|15|TRBV28
TGTGCCAGCAGTTCCCCGACTAGCTTCTCCTACGAGCAGTACTTC
CASSSPTSFSYEQYF
>TRBD2|once|TRBJ2-2|14|TRBV19
TGTGCCACAAGACTAGCGGCGAACACCGGGGAGCTGTTTTTT
CATRLAANTGELFF
>TRBD1|few|TRBJ1-5|16|TRBV20-1
TGCAGTGCTAGAGACCTGGACAGGAATAGCAATCAGCCCCAGCATTTT
CSARDLDRNSNQPQHF
>.|.|TRBJ1-2|11|TRBV12-3/TRBV12-4
TGTGCCAGCAGCTGGGGGGGTGGCTACACCTTC
CASSWGGGYTF
>.|few|TRBJ1-5|13|TRBV12-3/TRBV12-4
TGTGCCAGCAGTTTTCCGGGGCGCCAGCCCCAGCATTTT
CASSFPGRQPQHF
>TRBD2|few|TRBJ2-3|18|TRBV15
TGTGCCACCAGCAGAGATTCCCGGACTAGCGGAAACACAGATACGCAGTATTTT
CATSRDSRTSGNTDTQYF
>.|many|TRBJ1-1|14|TRBV12-5
TGTGCTAGTGGCACTATCGGAAAAAACACTGAAGCTTTCTTT
CASGTIGKNTEAFF
>TRBD2|many|TRBJ2-3|17|TRBV7-6
TGTGCCAGCAGCTTAGGGGTTGGTGCGGGAGGTACAGATACGCAGTATTTT
CASSLGVGAGGTDTQYF
>.|few|TRBJ2-7|12|TRBV28
TGTGCCAGCAGCCGTGGGATGATCGAGCAGTACTTC
CASSRGMIEQYF
>.|many|TRBJ2-2|18|TRBV4-3
TGCGCCAGCAGCCAAGATCCCCACCGTTCGGGTTTCACCGGGGAGCTGTTTTTT
CASSQDPHRSGFTGELFF
>.|many|TRBJ1-2|14|TRBV12-3/TRBV12-4
TGTGCCAGCAGTACCCGAGGGGGTAACTATGGCTACACCTTC
CASSTRGGNYGYTF
>.|few|TRBJ2-7|15|TRBV28
TGTGCCAGCAGTTCCCTTACACGGGCTACCTACGAGCAGTACTTC
CASSSLTRATYEQYF
>TRBD1|.|TRBJ1-2|13|TRBV6-6
TGTGCCAGCAGATACAGGGGTTCCGATGGCTACACCTTC
CASRYRGSDGYTF
>.|many|TRBJ1-3|16|TRBV7-2
TGTGCCAGCAGCTTAGAGCCATGGACTAATGGAAACACCATATATTTT
CASSLEPWTNGNTIYF
>.|.|TRBJ2-5|13|TRBV28
TGTGCCAGCAGTTTCTCGTACCAAGAGACCCAGTACTTC
CASSFSYQETQYF
>.|.|TRBJ2-7|11|TRBV29-1
TGCAGCGCCGTTCGTAGCTACGAGCAGTACTTC
CSAVRSYEQYF
>TRBD1|.|TRBJ1-2|17|TRBV27
TGTGCCAGCAGCCCTATCCCAGGGGGAGTCCCTAACTATGGCTACACCTTC
CASSPIPGGVPNYGYTF
>.|.|TRBJ1-2|13|TRBV20-1
TGCAGTGCTAGAGATCTGGGGGACTATGGCTACACCTTC
CSARDLGDYGYTF
>TRBD2|few|TRBJ2-1|18|TRBV5-4
TGTGCCAGCAGCCTCCTTTGGCTGAGCGGGGGGGCCGACAATGAGCAGTTCTTC
CASSLLWLSGGADNEQFF
>TRBD2|few|TRBJ2-7|14|TRBV20-1
TGCAGTGCTAGAGATGGTAGCGGGGGGAACGAGCAGTACTTC
CSARDGSGGNEQYF
>TRBD2|few|TRBJ2-1|19|TRBV19
TGTGCCAGTAGTACCCTAATAGCGGGTCTAGCAAACCCCTACAATGAGCAGTTCTTC
CASSTLIAGLANPYNEQFF
>.|.|TRBJ1-2|13|TRBV12-3/TRBV12-4
TGTGCCAGCAGTTTCGATCCATTTGGTGGCTACACCTTC
CASSFDPFGGYTF
>TRBD1|.|TRBJ2-7|15|TRBV6-1
TGTGCCAGCAGCTACCGGGACAGGGGTTTCTACGAGCAGTACTTC
CASSYRDRGFYEQYF
>TRBD2|once|TRBJ2-2|15|TRBV7-8
TGTGCCAGCAGCTTACCGGGGAGGGGTGCCGGGGAGCTGTTTTTT
CASSLPGRGAGELFF
>TRBD2|many|TRBJ2-1|16|TRBV7-3
TGTGCCAGCAGCTTAACCCTAGCGGGCTCCTACAATGAGCAGTTCTTC
CASSLTLAGSYNEQFF
>.|many|TRBJ1-5|16|TRBV6-1
TGTGCCAGCAGCGCAGTCCGGACACTTAGCAATCAGCCCCAGCATTTT
CASSAVRTLSNQPQHF
>TRBD2|few|TRBJ2-3|17|TRBV7-3
TGTGCCAGCAGCTTAACGAATCCGGGACTAGCGTCAGATACGCAGTATTTT
CASSLTNPGLASDTQYF
>TRBD1|few|TRBJ2-1|14|TRBV4-1
TGCGCCAGCAGCCAAGCCAGGGGGCACAATGAGCAGTTCTTC
CASSQARGHNEQFF
>.|.|TRBJ2-1|13|TRBV7-3
TGTGCCAGCAGCTTAACGCCGACAGCCGAGCAGTTCTTC
CASSLTPTAEQFF
>TRBD1|.|TRBJ2-7|15|TRBV19
TGTGCCAGTAGGTACCCGGGACAGGGAATTTACGAGCAGTACTTC
CASRYPGQGIYEQYF
>.|few|TRBJ1-6|13|TRBV27
TGTGCCAGCAGTTATGAGGGCAGTTCACCCCTCCACTTT
CASSYEGSSPLHF